The clone carrying this TCR beta chain was seen only a few times. This sample was taken from a study of T cell repertoires in cytomegalovirus infection. V lost 0 bases to trimming and J lost 6 bases; unmatched junction nucleotides: 8. This CDR3 spans 17 amino acids. Germline values: CDR1 LGHDT, CDR2 YNNKEL (reference sequence). TCRdb analysed the reads with MiXCR anew, one entry per CDR3 protein. The profile shows some 600,000 distinct CDR3 sequences, around 24% of them singletons. The chain has TRBV3-1 and TRBJ2-1; TRBD2 matches 10 bases. The specimen sequenced was CD8+ T cells from PBMCs. The sequence was obtained from a human donor in good health (CMV status not recorded). Some clones in this sample may be carry-over from other donors' samples. Here the CDR3 reads CASSQEYRASGGNEQFF. CDR3 coding DNA: TGTGCCAGCAGCCAAGAGTATCGGGCTAGCGGGGGCAATGAGCAGTTCTTC.